These 3 T cell receptor beta chains were all obtained from the same sample, sequenced in a study of blood T cell repertoires in COVID-19. TCRdb keeps only in-frame clones here, not all; method: immunoSEQ multiplex PCR. The sample shows about 350,000 clones, about 93% of them seen only once. The sample comprised peripheral blood. All receptors derive from a young woman who had recovered from COVID-19.

The chain carries TRBV7-9 and TRBJ2-5; 7 bases agree with TRBD1. The CDR3 totals 16 residues. After removal of 4 bases from V and 4 bases from J, the junction contained 12 bases not matched to a gene. Germline V CDR1 and CDR2: SEHNR, FQNEAQ (reference sequence). The DNA of the CDR3 is TGTGCCAGCAGCTGGCCGCCGCCAGGGGGTTTAGAGACCCAGTACTTC. This codes for CASSWPPPGGLETQYF.

The chain is built from TRBV7-2 and TRBJ1-2; D is unresolved. The CDR3 is 13 amino acids. Per the germline V gene, CDR1 is SGHTA and CDR2 is FQGNSA. The ends were cut back, 1 base at V and 4 bases at J, with 7 bases in the middle. This CDR3 reads CASSLDTVYGYTF. As DNA, the CDR3 is TGTGCCAGCAGCTTAGACACCGTCTATGGCTACACCTTC.

This clone came up once. The CDR3 reads CASSEVGGTGETQYF. CDR3 nucleotides: TGTGCCAGCAGTGAAGTGGGGGGGACGGGAGAGACCCAGTACTTC. The rearrangement uses TRBV2 and TRBJ2-5, with 7 bases lining up with TRBD2. After removal of 1 base from V and 4 bases from J, the junction contained 6 bases not matched to a gene. The germline V gene encodes CDR1 SNHLY and CDR2 FYNNEI. The CDR3 spans 15 residues.